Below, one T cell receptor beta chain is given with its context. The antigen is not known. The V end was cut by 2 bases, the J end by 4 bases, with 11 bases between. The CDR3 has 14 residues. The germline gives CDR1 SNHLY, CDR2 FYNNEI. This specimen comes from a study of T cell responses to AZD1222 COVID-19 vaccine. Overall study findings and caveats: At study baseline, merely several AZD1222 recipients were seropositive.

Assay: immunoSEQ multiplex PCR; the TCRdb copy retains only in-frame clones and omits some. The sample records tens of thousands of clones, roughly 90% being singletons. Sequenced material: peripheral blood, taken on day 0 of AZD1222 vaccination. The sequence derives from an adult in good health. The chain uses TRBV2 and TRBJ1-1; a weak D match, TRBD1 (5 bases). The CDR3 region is CASSENPGITEAFF. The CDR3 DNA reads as TGTGCCAGCAGTGAAAACCCAGGGATCACTGAAGCTTTCTTT.